This T cell receptor (beta chain) appears in the sequencing data of a study of T-cell reconstitution after alpha-beta-depleted transplantation in children. Study conclusions and caveats: Several hundred expanded graft clones reportedly supplied alpha-beta T cells about two months after transplant. Newly produced T cells mostly provided counts and TCRbeta diversity after one year, as hyperexpanded clones declined. Surviving recipient T cells and thymic progenitors accounted for the high day-60 TCRbeta diversity observed in some patients.

Unique molecular identifiers were used to barcode this TCRbeta library. Using its own MiXCR run on the PCR reads, TCRdb lists one record per CDR3 protein. The sample comprises over 100,000 distinct CDR3 sequences, less than 6% of which are singletons, and around 5.6% rests with the top ten. With respect to this clonotype: Its antigen is still unknown.

CDR1 and CDR2 (germline): SGHTA, FQGNSA. Between the trimmed V and J ends, which lost 7 bases and 1 base, there was a span of 8 bases. The CDR3 is 12 residues long. Sequencing used PBMCs, mostly from graft donor cells, obtained 60 days after TCRalphabeta/CD19-depleted stem cell transplant. The TCR was taken from a female patient aged 2-9 years who had a stem cell transplant for Fanconi anemia, so the T cells may come from the graft donor. The V call is TRBV7-2, the J call TRBJ2-7; D is undetermined. The CDR3 is CASTLGSYEQYF. The CDR3 region has the DNA TGTGCCAGCACCCTCGGATCCTACGAGCAGTACTTC.